Listed below are T cell receptor beta chains from one sample, sequenced in a study of T cell responses to AZD1222 COVID-19 vaccine. The repertoire was sequenced with immunoSEQ multiplex PCR; TCRdb's copy has only in-frame clones and lacks some. The table records 98,000 or so clones, about 86% of them present only once. The sample in question was peripheral blood, obtained on day 0 of AZD1222 vaccination. Every receptor here comes from an adult in good health. CDR3s leave out the opening cysteine and the closing phenylalanine or tryptophan.

>TRBJ1-2|TRBV9
ASSVETGQDYGYT
>TRBJ1-5|TRBV19
ASTLGQGIWQPQH
>TRBJ2-1|TRBV18
ASSPAGVGNEQF
>TRBJ1-3|TRBV7-9
ASGPPRSGNTIY
>TRBJ1-1|TRBV7-3
ASSPRTGMNTEAF
>TRBJ2-2|TRBV5-8
ASSRRGTGELF
>TRBJ2-2|TRBV7-2
ASRRTGGVNTGELF
>TRBJ1-2|TRBV7-8
ASSLAGQAGGYT
>TRBJ2-5|TRBV12-3/TRBV12-4
ASRSQGWETQY
>TRBJ1-2|TRBV4-2
ASSQGTGGSNYGYT
>TRBJ1-4|TRBV3-1/TRBV3-2
ASSQPQGGNEKLF
>TRBJ2-7|TRBV29-1
SVAGGLAGVGEQY
>TRBJ1-6|TRBV6-2/TRBV6-3
ASSPTGSLGYNSPLH
>TRBJ1-6|TRBV5-1
ASTPGSSYNSPLH
>TRBJ1-1|TRBV7-9
ASSLAMITEAF
>TRBJ1-3|TRBV7-2
AGGGGGNTIY
>TRBJ1-1|TRBV19
ASSIPGDTEAF
>TRBJ1-2|TRBV28
ASSFGGYGYT
>TRBJ2-2|TRBV27
ASSQPSTGELF
>TRBJ2-1|TRBV7-2
ASSPRTGSYNEQF
>TRBJ2-7|TRBV9
ASSVAEEGPSYEQY
>TRBJ1-2|TRBV3-1/TRBV3-2
ASSPIGGAGGYT
>TRBJ2-3|TRBV25-1
ASSDARTDGTQY
>TRBJ2-2|TRBV30
AWTAGGELF
>TRBJ1-1|TRBV11-2
ASSVGPEAF